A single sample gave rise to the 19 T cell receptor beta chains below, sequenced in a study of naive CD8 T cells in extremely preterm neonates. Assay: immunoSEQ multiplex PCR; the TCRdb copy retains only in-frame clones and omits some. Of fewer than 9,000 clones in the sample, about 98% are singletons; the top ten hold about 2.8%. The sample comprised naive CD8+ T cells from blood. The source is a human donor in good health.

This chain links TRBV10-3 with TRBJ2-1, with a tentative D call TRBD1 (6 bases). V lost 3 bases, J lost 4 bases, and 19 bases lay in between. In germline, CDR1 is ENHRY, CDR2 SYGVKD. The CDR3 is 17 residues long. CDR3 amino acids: CAISDLRSGQSYNEQFF. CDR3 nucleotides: TGTGCCATCAGTGACCTCCGTTCGGGACAATCTTACAATGAGCAGTTCTTC.

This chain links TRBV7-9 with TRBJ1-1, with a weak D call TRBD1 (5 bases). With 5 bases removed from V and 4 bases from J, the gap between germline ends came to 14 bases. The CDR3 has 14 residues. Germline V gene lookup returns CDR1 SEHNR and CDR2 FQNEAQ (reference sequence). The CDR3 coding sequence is TGTGCCAGCAGCCCCCGCGGCGGGGGCACTGAAGCTTTCTTT. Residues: CASSPRGGGTEAFF.

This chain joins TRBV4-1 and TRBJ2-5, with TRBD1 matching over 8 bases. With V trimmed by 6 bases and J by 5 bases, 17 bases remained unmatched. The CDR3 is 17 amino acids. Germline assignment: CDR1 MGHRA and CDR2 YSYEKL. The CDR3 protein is CASSRTLPGGARETQYF. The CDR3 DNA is TGCGCCAGCAGTCGTACACTTCCAGGGGGCGCGAGGGAGACCCAGTACTTC.

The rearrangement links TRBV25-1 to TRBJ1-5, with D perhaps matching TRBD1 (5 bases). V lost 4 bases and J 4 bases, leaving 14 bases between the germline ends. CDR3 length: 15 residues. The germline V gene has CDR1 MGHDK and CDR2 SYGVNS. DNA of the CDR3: TGTGCCAGCAGTGGGCAGGGTCATGGGAATCAGCCCCAGCATTTT. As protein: CASSGQGHGNQPQHF.

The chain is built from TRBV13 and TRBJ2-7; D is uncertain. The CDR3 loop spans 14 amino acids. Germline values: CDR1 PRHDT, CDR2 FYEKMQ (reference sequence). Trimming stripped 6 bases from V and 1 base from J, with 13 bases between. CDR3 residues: CASSPGVGSYEQYV. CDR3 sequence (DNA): TGTGCCAGCAGTCCGGGTGTTGGGTCCTACGAGCAGTACGTC.

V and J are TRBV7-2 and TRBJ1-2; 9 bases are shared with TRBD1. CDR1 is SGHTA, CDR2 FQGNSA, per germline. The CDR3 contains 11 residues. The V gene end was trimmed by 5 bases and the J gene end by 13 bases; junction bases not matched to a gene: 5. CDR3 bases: TGTGCCAGCAGCGCCGGACAGGGGTTCACCTTC. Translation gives CASSAGQGFTF.

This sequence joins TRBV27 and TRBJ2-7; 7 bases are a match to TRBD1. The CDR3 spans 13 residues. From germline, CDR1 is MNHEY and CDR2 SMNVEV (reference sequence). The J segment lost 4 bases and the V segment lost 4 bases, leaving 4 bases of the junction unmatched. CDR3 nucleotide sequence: TGTGCCAGCAGTTCGACAGGGTCTTACGAGCAGTACTTC. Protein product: CASSSTGSYEQYF.

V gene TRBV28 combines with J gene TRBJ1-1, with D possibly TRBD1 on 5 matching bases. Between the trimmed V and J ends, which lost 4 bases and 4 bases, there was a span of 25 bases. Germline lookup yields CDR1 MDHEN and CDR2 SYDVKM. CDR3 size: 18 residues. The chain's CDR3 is CASSSAHSLLRVFTEAFF. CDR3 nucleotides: TGTGCCAGCAGTTCAGCCCATTCCCTCCTCAGGGTGTTCACTGAAGCTTTCTTT.

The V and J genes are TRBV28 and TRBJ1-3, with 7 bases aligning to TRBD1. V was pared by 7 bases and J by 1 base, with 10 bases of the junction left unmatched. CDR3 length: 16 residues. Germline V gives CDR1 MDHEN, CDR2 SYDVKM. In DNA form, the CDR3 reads TGTGCCAGCAAGAGAGCAGGGGGGCATTCTGGAAACACCATATATTTT. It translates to CASKRAGGHSGNTIYF. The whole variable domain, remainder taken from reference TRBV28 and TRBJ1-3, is DVKVTQSSRYLVKRTGEKVFLECVQDMDHENMFWYRQDPGLGLRLIYFSYDVKMKEKGDIPEGYSVSREKKERFSLILESASTNQTSMYLCASKRAGGHSGNTIYFGEGSWLTVV.

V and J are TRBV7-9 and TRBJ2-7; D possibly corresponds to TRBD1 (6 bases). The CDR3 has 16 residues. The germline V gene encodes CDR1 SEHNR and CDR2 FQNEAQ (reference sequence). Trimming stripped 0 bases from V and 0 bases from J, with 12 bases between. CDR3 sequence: CASSLAGQWSSYEQYF. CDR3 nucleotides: TGTGCCAGCAGCTTAGCCGGACAGTGGAGCTCCTACGAGCAGTACTTC.

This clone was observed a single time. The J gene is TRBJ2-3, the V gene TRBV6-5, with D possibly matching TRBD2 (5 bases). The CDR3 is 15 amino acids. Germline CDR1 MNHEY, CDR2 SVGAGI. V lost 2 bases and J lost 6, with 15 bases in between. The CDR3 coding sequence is TGTGCCAGCAGTTACGGCGGGTGGGGTGCGGATACGCAGTATTTT. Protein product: CASSYGGWGADTQYF.

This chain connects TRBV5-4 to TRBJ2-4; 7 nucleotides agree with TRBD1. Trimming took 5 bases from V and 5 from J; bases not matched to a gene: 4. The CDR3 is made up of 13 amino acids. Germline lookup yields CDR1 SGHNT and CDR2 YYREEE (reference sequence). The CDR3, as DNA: TGTGCCAGCAGGGATGGGACAGAAAACATTCAGTACTTC. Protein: CASRDGTENIQYF.

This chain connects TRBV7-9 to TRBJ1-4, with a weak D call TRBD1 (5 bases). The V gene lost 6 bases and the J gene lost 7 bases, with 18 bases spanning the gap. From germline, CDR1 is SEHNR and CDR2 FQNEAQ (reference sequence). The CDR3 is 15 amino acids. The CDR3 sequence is CASSRAGRGGEKLFF. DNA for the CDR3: TGTGCCAGCAGTCGGGCGGGGAGGGGTGGTGAAAAACTGTTTTTT.

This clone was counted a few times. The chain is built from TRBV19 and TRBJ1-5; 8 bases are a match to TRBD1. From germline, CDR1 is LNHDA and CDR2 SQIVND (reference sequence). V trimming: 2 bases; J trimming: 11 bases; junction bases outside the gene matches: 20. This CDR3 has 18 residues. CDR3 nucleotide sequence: TGTGCCAGTAGTATATCAGCGTCCGGGACAGGCCTCAGTGTGACCCAGCATTTT. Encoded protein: CASSISASGTGLSVTQHF.

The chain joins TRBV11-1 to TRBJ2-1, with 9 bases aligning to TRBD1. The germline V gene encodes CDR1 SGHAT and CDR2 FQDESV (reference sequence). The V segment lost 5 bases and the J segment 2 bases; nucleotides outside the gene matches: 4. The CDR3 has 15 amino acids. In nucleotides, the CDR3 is TGTGCCAGCAGCCATACAGGGGGCCCCTACAATGAGCAGTTCTTC. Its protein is CASSHTGGPYNEQFF.

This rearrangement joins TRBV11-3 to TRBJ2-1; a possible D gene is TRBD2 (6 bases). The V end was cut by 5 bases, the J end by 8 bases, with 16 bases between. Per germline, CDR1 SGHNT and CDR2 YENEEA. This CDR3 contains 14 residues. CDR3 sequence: CASSPGGGMDEQFF. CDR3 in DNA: TGTGCCAGCAGCCCTGGCGGAGGGATGGATGAGCAGTTCTTC.

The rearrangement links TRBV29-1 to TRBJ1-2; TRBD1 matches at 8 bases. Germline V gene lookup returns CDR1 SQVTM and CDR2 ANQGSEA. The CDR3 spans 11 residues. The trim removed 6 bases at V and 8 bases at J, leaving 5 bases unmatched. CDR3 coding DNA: TGCAGCGTCGACAGGGGCCGAGGCTACACCTTC. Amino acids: CSVDRGRGYTF.

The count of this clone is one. CDR3 region: CASSPRSGYQETQYF. The CDR3 DNA reads TGTGCCAGCAGCCCCCGTTCCGGGTACCAAGAGACCCAGTACTTC. This chain links TRBV7-8 with TRBJ2-5, with no clear D. The CDR3 is 15 amino acids. Germline V CDR1 and CDR2: SGHVS, FQNEAQ. V was pared by 5 bases and J by 0 bases, with 13 bases between. The variable domain in full, with the rest retrieved from reference TRBV7-8 and TRBJ2-5, is GAGVSQSPRYKVAKRGQDVALRCDPISGHVSLFWYQQALGQGPEFLTYFQNEAQLDKSGLPSDRFFAERPEGSVSTLKIQRTQQEDSAVYLCASSPRSGYQETQYFGPGTRLLVL.

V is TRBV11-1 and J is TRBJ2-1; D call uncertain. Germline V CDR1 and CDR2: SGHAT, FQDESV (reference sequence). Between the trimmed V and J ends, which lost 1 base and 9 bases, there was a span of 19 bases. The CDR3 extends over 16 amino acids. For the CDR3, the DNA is TGTGCCAGCAGCTTAGGCACCGGGTCCCCCTTCCGTGAGCAGTTCTTC. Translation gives CASSLGTGSPFREQFF.